The 4 T cell receptor beta chains reported below all come from one sample, sequenced in a study of blood T cell repertoires in COVID-19. The repertoire was sequenced with immunoSEQ multiplex PCR; TCRdb's copy has only in-frame clones and lacks some. The profile shows roughly 190,000 clones, around 85% of them singletons. The sample taken for sequencing was PBMCs or T cells enriched from blood (not recorded which). The receptors here all came from a woman aged 25-40 years who had recovered from COVID-19.

This clone was found a few times. The chain has TRBV3-1 (or the pseudogene TRBV3-2) and TRBJ1-5; maybe TRBD1 (5 bases). V was cut by 2 bases and J by 7 bases, with 12 bases left in between. Germline-derived CDR1 and CDR2 are LGHDT and YNNKEL (reference sequence). There are 14 residues in the CDR3. CDR3 nucleotides: TGTGCCAGCAGCCAATCAAGGGGTAGGCAGCCCCAGCATTTT. This sequence encodes CASSQSRGRQPQHF.

The chain has TRBV3-1 (or the pseudogene TRBV3-2) and TRBJ2-1; 9 positions agree with TRBD1. Germline CDR1 and CDR2: LGHDT and YNNKEL (reference sequence). Unmatched junction bases numbered 6, after V lost 2 bases and J lost 7 bases. The CDR3 is 15 residues long. This CDR3 is CASSQYPGQGNEQFF. The CDR3 DNA reads TGTGCCAGCAGCCAATATCCGGGACAGGGTAATGAGCAGTTCTTC.

The chain uses TRBV28 and TRBJ2-1, with 9 bases matching TRBD1. The CDR3 consists of 15 residues. With V trimmed by 6 bases and J by 8 bases, 11 bases remained unmatched. CDR1 and CDR2 from the germline V gene are MDHEN and SYDVKM. CDR3 loop: CASSNPRGQGYEQFF. The CDR3 bases are TGTGCCAGCAGCAACCCCCGGGGACAGGGCTATGAGCAGTTCTTC.

The V and J genes are TRBV28 and TRBJ2-7; 9 bases fit TRBD1. CDR1 MDHEN and CDR2 SYDVKM come from the germline V gene. V lost 5 bases and J lost 6; bases outside the gene matches: 5. This CDR3 region has 13 residues. The CDR3 bases are TGTGCCAGCAGTCGCCGGACAGGGGCCGAGCAGTACTTC. Protein sequence: CASSRRTGAEQYF.